These T cell receptor beta chains were read from a single sample in a study of circulating CD8 cells and anti-PD-1 response in melanoma. In TCRdb, the reads were re-called with MiXCR into one record per CDR3 protein. The table lists around 190 distinct CDR3 sequences, approximately 23% of them singletons, with roughly 60% in the top ten. Sequences were derived from CD8+ T cells from PBMCs, sampled at baseline or after one month of anti-PD-1 therapy (not recorded which). The receptor source for this set is a human donor with melanoma. Each CDR3 is given with its conserved first and last residue.

j_call v_call cdr3_aa
TRBJ1-4 TRBV2 CASSEALGRDEKLFF
TRBJ2-2 TRBV28 CASSPLQFSTGELFF
TRBJ2-5 TRBV28 CASSFPNRAQETQYF
TRBJ2-1 TRBV29-1 CSVDGTSATPYEQFF
TRBJ2-4 TRBV27 CASSVRQGGLAKNIQYF
TRBJ2-3 TRBV4-3 CASSQAFLTRADTQYF
TRBJ2-7 TRBV20-1 CSAPGQGFSYEQYF
TRBJ2-5 TRBV27 CASSRERRETQYF
TRBJ2-7 TRBV28 CASSLPPVEHPYEQYF
TRBJ1-5 TRBV28 CASSLGQGTGGSNQPQHF
TRBJ1-1 TRBV6-5 CASSYGGKAVGAFF